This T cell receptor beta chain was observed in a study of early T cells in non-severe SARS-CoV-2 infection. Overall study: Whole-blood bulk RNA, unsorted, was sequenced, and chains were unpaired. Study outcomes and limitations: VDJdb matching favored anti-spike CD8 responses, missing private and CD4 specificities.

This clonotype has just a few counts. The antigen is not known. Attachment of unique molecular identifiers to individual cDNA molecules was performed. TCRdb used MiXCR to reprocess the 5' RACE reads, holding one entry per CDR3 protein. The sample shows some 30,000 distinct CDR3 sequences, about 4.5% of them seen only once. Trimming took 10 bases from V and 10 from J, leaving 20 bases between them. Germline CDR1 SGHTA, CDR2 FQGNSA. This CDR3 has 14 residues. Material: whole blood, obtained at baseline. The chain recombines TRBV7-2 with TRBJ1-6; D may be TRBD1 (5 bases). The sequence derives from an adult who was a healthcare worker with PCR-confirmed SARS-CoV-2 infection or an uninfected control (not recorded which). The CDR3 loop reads CATPGRGMESPLHF. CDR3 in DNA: TGTGCCACCCCCGGCCGGGGGATGGAATCACCCCTCCACTTT.